This TCR beta chain emerged from a study of molecular identifiers for immune sequencing clone quantification. J was trimmed by 0 bases and V by 4 bases; bases with no gene match: 9. Germline V gene sequence: CDR1 SGHTS, CDR2 YDEGEE. CDR3 length: 16 residues. The authors built bulk TCR libraries by previously described methods with listed TCR primers. MiXCR, applied by TCRdb to the PCR reads, yields one record per CDR3 protein. There are roughly 630,000 distinct CDR3 sequences in the sample; about 25% occur only once, and around 0.78% lies in the top ten. This clonotype was seen ten or more times. No antigen is known for it. Study-wide findings and caveats: Clones that had above 20 RNA copies took up over 99% of effector molecules but under 1% in naive cells.

The chain is built from TRBV5-8 and TRBJ1-1, with 7 bases matching TRBD1. Sequenced: naive CD8+ T cells from blood, with Jurkat cell RNA spiked in. The subset is: FACS-sorted CD8+CD4-CCR7+CD45RA+ naive T cells. This receptor was obtained from a human donor in good health. Some libraries in this study had Jurkat cell RNA spiked in. CDR3 region: CASSRGQWVMNTEAFF. The CDR3 coding sequence is TGTGCCAGCAGCCGGGGACAGTGGGTTATGAACACTGAAGCTTTCTTT.